Below, 19 T cell receptor beta chains from the same sample are listed, as sequenced in a study of blood T cells in healthy people across ages. Through a sample-barcoded 5' primer and a J-beta primer mix, a second PCR was run for roughly 7 to 12 cycles. MiXCR was run by TCRdb on the 5' RACE reads, yielding one entry per CDR3 protein. The table shows approximately 800,000 distinct CDR3 sequences, with approximately 35% occurring only once. The sequencing input was blood. Every receptor here comes from a man between 18 and 35 years old in good health.

The chain recombines TRBV2 with TRBJ1-1; perhaps TRBD1 as D (6 bases). V lost 6 bases and J 5 bases, leaving 13 bases between the germline ends. This CDR3 is built from 13 residues. Per the germline V gene, CDR1 is SNHLY and CDR2 is FYNNEI. CDR3 nucleotide sequence: TGTGCCAGCAGCGCAACCGGGACAACTGAAGCTTTCTTT. Protein sequence: CASSATGTTEAFF.

This clonotype was counted between two and nine times. J is TRBJ2-2 and V is TRBV27, with D tentatively TRBD1 (6 bases). This CDR3 contains 14 residues. The germline V gene has CDR1 MNHEY and CDR2 SMNVEV (reference sequence). The V end lost 8 bases, the J end lost 3 bases, and 13 bases lay between the germline ends. CDR3 region: CASAWQGYTGELFF. CDR3 nucleotide sequence: TGTGCCAGCGCGTGGCAGGGGTACACCGGGGAGCTGTTTTTT.

This clonotype was recorded a few times. The chain joins TRBV4-3 to TRBJ2-1, with D possibly TRBD1 on 5 matching bases. The V and J ends lost 1 base and 6 bases respectively, with 13 bases between them. This CDR3 is 15 amino acids long. CDR1 and CDR2 from the germline V gene are LGHNA and YSLEER. The CDR3 protein is CASSQVTGLVNEQFF. Here the CDR3 DNA reads TGCGCCAGCAGCCAAGTTACAGGTTTGGTCAATGAGCAGTTCTTC.

The table lists this clonotype with many counts. The chain links TRBV11-2 to TRBJ2-3; TRBD1 agrees at 7 bases. This CDR3 contains 18 residues. V lost 8 bases to trimming and J lost 0 bases; unmatched junction nucleotides: 17. Germline V gene data show CDR1 as SGHAT and CDR2 as FQNNGV. For the CDR3, the DNA is TGTGCCAGCGTACTAACAGGGACAGCGAAGGCTAGCACAGATACGCAGTATTTT. Its translation is CASVLTGTAKASTDTQYF.

The chain carries TRBV19 and TRBJ1-2; D may be TRBD1 (5 bases). The length of the CDR3 is 12 residues. Deletions cut 4 bases from V and 11 bases from J, with 14 bases between. Germline-derived CDR1 and CDR2 are LNHDA and SQIVND (reference sequence). This chain's CDR3 is CASSRGMKGYTF. CDR3 DNA: TGTGCCAGTAGTAGGGGCATGAAGGGGTACACCTTC.

There are many counts of this clonotype. This sequence joins TRBV27 and TRBJ2-6; D unclear. The V and J ends lost 0 bases and 0 bases respectively, with 3 bases between them. There are 15 residues in the CDR3. Germline lookup yields CDR1 MNHEY and CDR2 SMNVEV (reference sequence). As DNA, the CDR3 is TGTGCCAGCAGTTTATCGCTCTCTGGGGCCAACGTCCTGACTTTC. This gives the protein CASSLSLSGANVLTF.

This chain connects TRBV20-1 to TRBJ2-7; unclear D gene. V lost 5 bases and J 0 bases, leaving 23 bases between the germline ends. CDR1 and CDR2 (germline): DFQATT, SNEGSKA (reference sequence). The CDR3 runs to 17 residues. As DNA, the CDR3 is TGCAGTGCTGCCGATCCGGCCAGTGGGTTCTTCTCCTACGAGCAGTACTTC. Protein: CSAADPASGFFSYEQYF.

This clonotype was picked up a small number of times. V usage is TRBV30 and J usage is TRBJ1-2; a possible D gene is TRBD1 (5 bases). Germline-derived CDR1 and CDR2 are GTSNPN and SVGIG (reference sequence). The CDR3 length is 15 residues. Deletions cut 0 bases from V and 6 bases from J, with 17 bases between. The CDR3 DNA reads TGTGCCTGGAGTGTAGGAGGGGCGGAAAGCGATGGCTACACCTTC. Residues: CAWSVGGAESDGYTF.

This chain uses TRBV4-1 with TRBJ2-1; 8 bases map to TRBD1. After removal of 5 bases from V and 7 bases from J, the junction contained 10 bases not matched to a gene. The CDR3 sequence is 15 residues long. Germline V gene lookup returns CDR1 MGHRA and CDR2 YSYEKL. CDR3 sequence (DNA): TGCGCCAGCAGCTTAACGGACAGGGTTTGGAATGAGCAGTTCTTC. Translation: CASSLTDRVWNEQFF.

The genes are TRBV6-2 or TRBV6-3 and TRBJ1-4; unclear D gene. Between the trimmed V and J ends, which lost 9 bases and 0 bases, there was a span of 11 bases. CDR3 size: 14 residues. CDR1 and CDR2 (germline): MNHEY, SVGEGT. Here the CDR3 reads CASGQAATNEKLFF. The CDR3 coding sequence is TGTGCCAGTGGGCAAGCAGCAACTAATGAAAAACTGTTTTTT.

The rearrangement links TRBV11-2 to TRBJ2-1, with D possibly being TRBD1 or TRBD2 (5 bases each). Between the trimmed V and J ends, which lost 0 bases and 9 bases, there was a span of 9 bases. The germline CDR1 and CDR2 sequences are SGHAT and FQNNGV. The CDR3 has 13 amino acids. Here the CDR3 reads CASSLDEGSEQFF. The CDR3 DNA is TGTGCCAGCAGCTTAGATGAGGGGAGTGAGCAGTTCTTC.

With regard to this clonotype: A much larger clone differs by one base, so this may be a read error. The chain couples TRBV20-1 to TRBJ2-7, with 8 bases aligning to TRBD2. Germline V lookup: CDR1 DFQATT, CDR2 SNEGSKA (reference sequence). The CDR3 totals 15 residues. Germline trimming cut 0 bases from V and 7 bases from J; bases unmatched to any gene: 11. CDR3 nucleotides: TGCAGTGCTAGAGACATGACTAGCGTGTACAATGAGCAGTACTTC. The encoded protein is CSARDMTSVYNEQYF.

This clonotype was seen a handful of times. The chain links TRBV30 to TRBJ2-3, with TRBD2 as a possible D gene (6 bases). The CDR3 totals 13 residues. The V end lost 2 bases, the J end lost 6 bases, and 12 bases lay between the germline ends. Germline assignment: CDR1 GTSNPN and CDR2 SVGIG (reference sequence). The CDR3 DNA reads TGTGCCTGGAGTAGGATGGAGGGGGATACGCAGTATTTT. Protein: CAWSRMEGDTQYF. Supplemented by reference TRBV30 and TRBJ2-3, the full variable domain reads SQTIHQWPATLVQPVGSPLSLECTVEGTSNPNLYWYRQAAGRGLQLLFYSVGIGQISSEVPQNLSASRPQDRQFILSSKKLLLSDSGFYLCAWSRMEGDTQYFGPGTRLTVL.

The chain is built from TRBV6-1 and TRBJ2-2; 15 positions match TRBD2. Per germline, CDR1 MNHNS and CDR2 SASEGT. The CDR3 is 20 amino acids. The V segment lost 4 bases and the J segment 0 bases; nucleotides outside the gene matches: 9. Here the CDR3 DNA reads TGTGCCAGCAGTGGCTTCCCGGGACTAGCGGGGGGCGCGAACACCGGGGAGCTGTTTTTT. It specifies CASSGFPGLAGGANTGELFF.

This chain connects TRBV6-5 to TRBJ2-5, with D perhaps matching TRBD2 (6 bases). The DNA end lines up better with TRBJ2-7; the J call may be wrong. This CDR3 has 14 amino acids. In germline, CDR1 is MNHEY, CDR2 SVGAGI. CDR3 coding DNA: TGTGCCAGCAGTTACTCGGAGGGGCCCTACGAGCAGTACTTC. Translating gives CASSYSEGPYEQYF.

In the case of this clonotype: This may arise from a read error, as a much more abundant clone is one base away. The V call is TRBV6-5, the J call TRBJ1-2, with 7 bases that match TRBD1. The CDR3 contains 14 residues. Looked up from germline, CDR1 is MNHEY and CDR2 is SVGAGI. The CDR3 region has the DNA TGTGCCAGCAGTTACGACAGGGATTTCTATAGCTACACCTTC. It codes for CASSYDRDFYSYTF.

This clonotype was recorded a few times. The V call is TRBV11-2, the J call TRBJ1-1, with D hard to call. CDR1 and CDR2 (germline): SGHAT, FQNNGV. Trimming removed 2 bases at V and 7 bases at J, with 14 bases between. This CDR3 is 14 amino acids long. The CDR3 nucleotides read TGTGCCAGCAGCTTATACGAAGCCAAGGGTGAAGCTTTCTTT. It specifies CASSLYEAKGEAFF.

This clonotype was counted a few times. The chain is built from TRBV4-1 and TRBJ1-5; 10 nucleotides agree with TRBD1. CDR3 length equals 16 residues. V shed 0 bases and J 6 bases; nucleotides not matched to a gene: 5. Germline CDR1 MGHRA, CDR2 YSYEKL. CDR3 nucleotide sequence: TGCGCCAGCAGCCAAGACTGGGACAGGGGAAGTCAGCCCCAGCATTTT. As protein: CASSQDWDRGSQPQHF.

There are many counts of this clonotype. The CDR3 protein is CAISSSSYEQYF. DNA of the CDR3: TGTGCCATCAGTTCATCGTCCTACGAGCAGTACTTC. This chain joins TRBV10-3 and TRBJ2-7, with D unresolved. The germline V gene encodes CDR1 ENHRY and CDR2 SYGVKD. Trimming took off 5 bases at V and 1 base at J, with 6 bases between the two ends. The length of the CDR3 is 12 residues.